This is a list of T cell receptor beta chains from one sample in a study of blood T cell repertoires in COVID-19. Profiling relied on immunoSEQ multiplex PCR, and the TCRdb table lists in-frame clones only, not all of them. The sample holds about 71,000 clones, 82% seen once. The source material was peripheral blood. The receptors were gathered from a woman older than 75 with acute or convalescent COVID-19. Each CDR3 is given with its conserved first and last residue. A D gene is named only where the DNA matches it firmly. A clone size is listed for some rows: how often the clone was seen (once, few, many), or a class if it is expanded.

D	size	V	J	DNA	CDR3
-	-	TRBV5-1	TRBJ2-3	TGCGCCAGCATGTATAGTTTCGGAGCCAACTCGGCCGGTACGCAGTATTTT	CASMYSFGANSAGTQYF
TRBD2	-	TRBV2	TRBJ2-1	TGTGCCAGCAGGCCCGGGACTAGCGGTTACAATGAGCAGTTCTTC	CASRPGTSGYNEQFF
TRBD2	many	TRBV14	TRBJ2-7	TGTGCCAGCAGCCAGATATCCGGGACTACACCTAACGAGCAGTACTTC	CASSQISGTTPNEQYF
-	few	TRBV6-5	TRBJ2-1	TGTGCCAGCAGGCAGGCCAGGGGTAATGAGCAGTTCTTC	CASRQARGNEQFF
-	-	TRBV5-1	TRBJ1-2	TGCGCCAGCAGCTTGGACCGGTATGGCTACACCTTC	CASSLDRYGYTF
TRBD1	-	TRBV5-6	TRBJ1-2	TGTGCCAGCAGCCCCGGACAGGAATATGGCTACACCTTC	CASSPGQEYGYTF
-	-	TRBV28	TRBJ1-5	TGTGCCAGCATGTCCGGCGGGGGAGGCAATCAGCCCCAGCATTTT	CASMSGGGGNQPQHF
TRBD2	once	TRBV4-2	TRBJ2-7	TGTGCCAGCAGCCAAGCGGCTAGCGGCTACGAGCAGTACTTC	CASSQAASGYEQYF
-	-	TRBV23-1	TRBJ2-7	TGCGCCAGCAGTCAATCACAGAATAACCACGAGCAGTACTTC	CASSQSQNNHEQYF
-	once	TRBV5-1	TRBJ1-6	TGCGCCAGCAGCTTGGGGGGAGATAATTCACCCCTCCACTTT	CASSLGGDNSPLHF
-	-	TRBV15	TRBJ1-2	TGTGCCACCAGCAGAGTAGGGGATGGCTACACCTTC	CATSRVGDGYTF
TRBD1	-	TRBV27	TRBJ2-1	TGTGCCAGCAGTTTAGACAGGGGGTCCTTAAATGAGCAGTTCTTC	CASSLDRGSLNEQFF
-	-	TRBV2	TRBJ1-1	TGTGCCAGCAGGCCCGGGACATCAATGAACACTGAAGCTTTCTTT	CASRPGTSMNTEAFF
-	-	TRBV6-5	TRBJ2-5	TGTGCCAGCAGCCTGGAGAGGAGCCAGACCCAGTACTTC	CASSLERSQTQYF
-	once	TRBV23-1	TRBJ2-5	TGCGCCAGCAGTCGCCTCGGGTGGGGCCCCCGGGAGACCCAGTACTTC	CASSRLGWGPRETQYF
TRBD1	-	TRBV5-4	TRBJ1-1	TGTGCCAGCAGCCTCCCGGACAGGGCTGAAGCTTTCTTT	CASSLPDRAEAFF
-	-	TRBV27	TRBJ2-5	TGTGCCAGCAGTTTAGGCCCCAGGGGAGAGACCCAGTACTTC	CASSLGPRGETQYF
-	-	TRBV5-1	TRBJ1-1	TGCGCCAGCAGCAGAGGAGGGTTAAAGAACACTGAAGCTTTCTTT	CASSRGGLKNTEAFF
TRBD1	-	TRBV5-4	TRBJ1-5	TGTGCCAGCAGCTTGGACCAGGGGGTAGGACAGCCCCAGCATTTT	CASSLDQGVGQPQHF
-	-	TRBV19	TRBJ2-3	TGTGCCAGTATGCCGACTAGAATATGGGCAGATACGCAGTATTTT	CASMPTRIWADTQYF
TRBD2	few	TRBV15	TRBJ2-7	TGTGCCACCAGCAGAGTCGGGAGGGCCCTCTACGAGCAGTACTTC	CATSRVGRALYEQYF
TRBD2	few	TRBV14	TRBJ2-5	TGTGCCAGCAGCCAAGAACTAGCGCACCGGGGGGAGACCCAGTACTTC	CASSQELAHRGETQYF
-	-	TRBV6-4	TRBJ1-1	TGTGCCAGCAGCGCGGATGAGGGGGACACTGAAGCTTTCTTT	CASSADEGDTEAFF
-	-	TRBV7-3	TRBJ1-2	TGTGCCAGCAGCCCGCAGACAGGTGGTGGCTACACCTTC	CASSPQTGGGYTF
-	-	TRBV14	TRBJ1-1	TGTGCCAGCAGCCTCGCGTGGGGGGGCACTGAAGCTTTCTTT	CASSLAWGGTEAFF
TRBD1	once	TRBV6-5	TRBJ1-1	TGTGCCAGCAGGCCCCAAGGAGACAGGGAAACTGAAGCTTTCTTT	CASRPQGDRETEAFF
TRBD1	-	TRBV7-2	TRBJ1-2	TGTGCCAGCAGCCAAACCCGGACAGGGGGCAACCATGGCTACACCTTC	CASSQTRTGGNHGYTF
TRBD1	-	TRBV2	TRBJ1-4	TGTGCCAGCAGTCGAGACAGGGTGCGCGAAAAACTGTTTTTT	CASSRDRVREKLFF
TRBD2	once	TRBV5-6	TRBJ2-1	TGTGCCAGCAGCCTCGGACTAGCGGGCGATGAGCAGTTCTTC	CASSLGLAGDEQFF
TRBD1	-	TRBV19	TRBJ1-5	TGTGCCAGTAGGCTACAGGGGAGGAGTAACCAGCCCCAGCATTTT	CASRLQGRSNQPQHF
-	-	TRBV5-8	TRBJ1-5	TGTGCCAGCAGCCTTCTAAATCAGCCCCAGCATTTT	CASSLLNQPQHF
-	-	TRBV12-5	TRBJ2-7	TGTGCTAGTGGTTTGGTACCTAAGACTAGTGCGTTCCACGAGCAGTACTTC	CASGLVPKTSAFHEQYF
-	-	TRBV25-1	TRBJ1-6	TGTGCCAGCAGTTCCAGGGGAGCCTATAATTCACCCCTCCACTTT	CASSSRGAYNSPLHF
TRBD2	once	TRBV6-5	TRBJ2-1	TGTGCCAGCAGTTACGTCGGGACTAGCGGCGAGCAGTTCTTC	CASSYVGTSGEQFF
-	-	TRBV5-4	TRBJ2-1	TGTGCCAGCAGCTTTATTGGCCTTCCCTACAATGAGCAGTTCTTC	CASSFIGLPYNEQFF
TRBD2	-	TRBV2	TRBJ2-7	TGTGCCAGCAGTGGGGGACTAGCGGAGAGCTCCTACGAGCAGTACTTC	CASSGGLAESSYEQYF
TRBD1	-	TRBV6-4	TRBJ2-3	TGTGCCAGCAGTATGAACCGGGACAGACCCACAGATACGCAGTATTTT	CASSMNRDRPTDTQYF
-	-	TRBV6-2/TRBV6-3	TRBJ2-2	TGTGCCAGCAGTTCCTCCGGGACTCCATCCGGGGAGCTGTTTTTT	CASSSSGTPSGELFF
TRBD2	-	TRBV5-1	TRBJ2-1	TGCGCCAGCAGCCCCGGGACTAGCCCAATATGGGAGCAGTTCTTC	CASSPGTSPIWEQFF
-	-	TRBV4-1	TRBJ1-3	TGCGCCAGCAGCCAAGGTCTGGGCGGGACCTCTGGAAACACCATATATTTT	CASSQGLGGTSGNTIYF
-	-	TRBV6-5	TRBJ1-2	TGTGCCAGCAGTCCCTCAGGGAACTATGGCTACACCTTC	CASSPSGNYGYTF
-	once	TRBV7-9	TRBJ2-5	TGTGCCAGCAGCTTTACCGGGACAAAGTACCAAGAGACCCAGTACTTC	CASSFTGTKYQETQYF
-	-	TRBV7-5	TRBJ1-1	TGTGTCAGGCTACTTTTGTGGTCGAACACTGAAGCTTTCTTT	CVRLLLWSNTEAFF
TRBD2	-	TRBV5-1	TRBJ2-7	TGCGCCAGCAGCGCACTAGCGGACCCCACCTACGAGCAGTACTTC	CASSALADPTYEQYF
-	few	TRBV5-6	TRBJ2-7	TGTGCCAGCAGCTCATCCTACGAGCAGTACTTC	CASSSSYEQYF
TRBD2	-	TRBV28	TRBJ2-2	TGTGCCAGTAAAGCGGGAGGGCTGCCGATGAACACCGGGGAGCTGTTTTTT	CASKAGGLPMNTGELFF
TRBD2	-	TRBV2	TRBJ2-1	TGTGCCAGCAGTGAAGGGCTCGCCGGGGGGAATGAGCAGTTCTTC	CASSEGLAGGNEQFF
-	-	TRBV10-3	TRBJ2-7	TGTGCCATCAGTGAGTCGCGACAGCTAACCTACGAGCAGTACTTC	CAISESRQLTYEQYF
-	-	TRBV5-1	TRBJ1-1	TGCGCCAGCAGCTTCGAGCTGGGGGCGAGCACTGAAGCTTTCTTT	CASSFELGASTEAFF
-	-	TRBV10-3	TRBJ1-6	TGTGCCATCAGTGTCAGTAATAATTCACCCCTCCACTTT	CAISVSNNSPLHF
TRBD1	-	TRBV13	TRBJ2-2	TGTGCCAGCAGCTTGTTACAGGGGAGCACCGGGGAGCTGTTTTTT	CASSLLQGSTGELFF
-	-	TRBV15	TRBJ1-2	TGTGCCACCAGCAGACCGGGACTGATCTATGGCTACACCTTC	CATSRPGLIYGYTF
-	-	TRBV14	TRBJ2-3	TGTGCCAGCAGCCCAGGCTCATACTCAGATACGCAGTATTTT	CASSPGSYSDTQYF
-	-	TRBV7-2	TRBJ2-5	TGTGCCAGCAGCGAACGGGAGAAGGGGACCCAGTACTTC	CASSEREKGTQYF
TRBD1	-	TRBV7-9	TRBJ1-3	TGTGCCAGCAGCTCAAGGGCCGGGACAGGGGTTAAGAACACCATATATTTT	CASSSRAGTGVKNTIYF
TRBD1	-	TRBV7-9	TRBJ1-4	TGTGCCAGCAGCTTAGAGCCTCCGGGACAGGGTGAAAAACTGTTTTTT	CASSLEPPGQGEKLFF
-	-	TRBV20-1	TRBJ2-5	TGCAGTGCTAGACCAGAAGAGACCCAGTACTTC	CSARPEETQYF